The clone carrying this TCR beta chain was found once. Its target is unknown. This sample is part of a study of radiation and T cells in renal cell carcinoma. The CDR3 contains 14 residues. Germline CDR1 is SGHTA and CDR2 is FQGNSA. The germline V and J ends were trimmed by 1 base and 4 bases, with 10 bases remaining between them. Whole-study findings and limits: No pretreatment tumor biopsies were available for baseline clonotypes.

Time point given: blood 4 weeks post-SBRT, at nephrectomy. The treatment here: 15 Gy SBRT to primary tumor, nephrectomy 4 weeks later. Nephrectomy followed 15 Gy stereotactic body radiation by 4 weeks. After SBRT, blood was collected at 2 and 4 weeks, plus baseline. Clear cell pathology was present in this patient's renal cell carcinoma. Here immunoSEQ multiplex PCR was the method, and the copy in TCRdb shows in-frame clones only, minus some. The table includes just over 95,000 clones, 84% detected once. Sequenced material: blood, taken from a patient whose treatment included radiotherapy and nephrectomy. This receptor was taken from a man in his sixties with renal cell carcinoma. This sequence joins TRBV7-2 and TRBJ1-2; D is unresolved. The DNA for the CDR3 is TGTGCCAGCAGCTTAGACGGACGGCTCTATGGCTACACCTTC. This translates into CASSLDGRLYGYTF.